The clone carrying this T cell receptor beta chain has a single count. During active infection, Seattle patients enrolled and were then monitored through disease. This CDR3 is 15 amino acids long. Per germline, CDR1 ENHRY and CDR2 SYGVKD. The junction had 5 bases not matched to a gene; V was cut back by 3 bases and J by 3 bases. This entry comes from a study of blood T cell repertoires in COVID-19. Study in general: COVID-19 samples, acute and convalescent, were from the United States, Italy and Spain. PBMCs, B-cell-depleted T cells, or T cells provided the cDNA or gDNA that made up the material.

Original data processing: From reference gene primer amplification, estimates of nucleated cell counts were derived. Assay used: immunoSEQ multiplex PCR; TCRdb lists only in-frame clones, some missing. The V and J calls and clone size were taken over from that table, and D and trimming were inferred from the DNA. Of some 360,000 clones in the sample, about 90% were seen once. Sequenced sample: peripheral blood. The sequence derives from an older woman with COVID-19, enrolled during active disease. The chain carries TRBV10-3 and TRBJ1-2; TRBD1 aligns across 9 bases. The CDR3 region has the DNA TGTGCCATCAGTGAAAGGGGACAGGGAGACTATGGCTACACCTTC. It yields the protein CAISERGQGDYGYTF.